The entry that follows covers one T cell receptor (beta chain) sequence. The protocol was immunoSEQ multiplex PCR, while the TCRdb copy is restricted to in-frame clones and leaves out a portion. This sample has tens of thousands of clones, with around 93% found just once. The CDR3 loop spans 14 amino acids. Looked up from germline, CDR1 is SEHNR and CDR2 is FQNEAQ (reference sequence). After removal of 5 bases from V and 4 bases from J, the junction contained 3 bases not matched to a gene. This sequence joins TRBV7-9 and TRBJ2-5; 11 nucleotides line up with TRBD2. The clonotype originates from a man in his forties with rheumatoid arthritis. Sequenced material: PBMCs. CDR3 in DNA: TGTGCCAGCAGCACTAGCGGGAGTTTAGAGACCCAGTACTTC. Its translation: CASSTSGSLETQYF. The full variable domain, with the rest looked up from reference TRBV7-9 and TRBJ2-5, is DTGVSQNPRHKITKRGQNVTFRCDPISEHNRLYWYRQTLGQGPEFLTYFQNEAQLEKSRLLSDRFSAERPKGSFSTLEIQRTEQGDSAMYLCASSTSGSLETQYFGPGTRLLVL.